Following are 26 T cell receptor beta chains from one sample sequenced in a study of long-term antiretroviral therapy in people with HIV. The immunoSEQ assay was v3.0, run at survey level. The assay was immunoSEQ multiplex PCR, and TCRdb's table has in-frame clones only and misses some. The sample shows approximately 25,000 clones, almost 80% of them seen only once. Here the sequenced sample was unsorted PBMCs, taken 2.1 years after starting antiretroviral therapy. The source is a man aged 25-40 years with HIV.

The V gene is TRBV7-8, the J gene TRBJ1-5, with D unresolved. V was clipped by 1 base and J by 6 bases, with 7 bases between them. CDR3 size: 13 residues. Germline V gives CDR1 SGHVS, CDR2 FQNEAQ. CDR3 sequence reads: CASSLVPVQPQHF. The DNA for the CDR3 is TGTGCCAGCAGCTTAGTCCCGGTTCAGCCCCAGCATTTT.

For this clone: One end of the junction fails to match germline, which may point to a read error. This chain links TRBV18 with TRBJ1-5; D not certain. Germline assignment: CDR1 KGHSH and CDR2 LQKENI. This CDR3 spans 15 amino acids. CDR3 loop: CASSAPLGGNQPQHF. For the CDR3, the DNA is TGTGCCAGCTCAGCACCGTTGGGAGGCAATCAGCCCCAGCATTTT.

The V and J genes are TRBV30 and TRBJ2-5; 7 bases agree with TRBD1. CDR3 length: 16 amino acids. V was clipped by 4 bases and J by 1 base; unmatched bases: 12. The V gene's germline CDR1 is GTSNPN and CDR2 SVGIG (reference sequence). The CDR3 DNA sequence: TGTGCCTGGACCACCTGGACAGGCAGGGGCCAAGAGACCCAGTACTTC. This gives the protein CAWTTWTGRGQETQYF.

The rearrangement joins TRBV7-8 to TRBJ2-1; 8 nucleotides line up with TRBD2. This CDR3 is 16 amino acids long. The junction had 11 bases not matched to a gene; V was cut back by 6 bases and J by 4 bases. CDR1 is SGHVS, CDR2 FQNEAQ, per germline. CDR3 DNA sequence: TGTGCCAGCAGTCCCGACCCGGGGGGGAATTACAATGAGCAGTTCTTC. Residues: CASSPDPGGNYNEQFF.

The chain recombines TRBV5-6 with TRBJ1-1; D uncertain. V was cut by 4 bases and J by 3 bases, with 10 bases left in between. Germline lookup yields CDR1 SGHDT and CDR2 YYEEEE. The CDR3 is 13 residues long. For the CDR3, the DNA is TGTGCCAGCAGCCTATACACACACACTGAAGCTTTCTTT. It specifies CASSLYTHTEAFF.

V usage is TRBV28 and J usage is TRBJ2-5; a possible D gene is TRBD2 (5 bases). Trimming took off 3 bases at V and 1 base at J, with 9 bases between the two ends. Germline values: CDR1 MDHEN, CDR2 SYDVKM. The CDR3 length is 14 residues. The CDR3 DNA follows: TGTGCCAGCAGTTTGTCCGGACTCCAAGAGACCCAGTACTTC. This encodes CASSLSGLQETQYF.

This clone rates as medium-sized. This chain connects TRBV6-6 to TRBJ2-3, with 10 bases identical to TRBD2. The length of the CDR3 is 15 residues. CDR1 is MNHNY and CDR2 is SVGAGI in the germline V gene (reference sequence). Trimming at V came to 3 bases and at J to 5 bases, leaving 5 bases not matched to a gene. The CDR3 here is CASSYSGRRQDTQYF. CDR3 coding DNA: TGTGCCAGCAGTTATAGCGGGAGGCGTCAAGATACGCAGTATTTT.

The rearrangement links TRBV28 to TRBJ1-5; D unclear. The V and J ends lost 1 base and 6 bases respectively, with 10 bases between them. From germline, CDR1 is MDHEN and CDR2 SYDVKM. The CDR3 extends over 14 amino acids. CDR3 amino acids: CASSLLGSFQPQHF. The CDR3 DNA reads TGTGCCAGCAGTTTATTGGGGTCCTTTCAGCCCCAGCATTTT.

V usage is TRBV5-6 and J usage is TRBJ1-6; the match to TRBD1 covers 7 bases. Losses at the gene ends were 4 bases for V and 8 bases for J; bases not matched to a gene: 3. Germline assignment: CDR1 SGHDT and CDR2 YYEEEE. There are 13 residues in the CDR3. DNA for the CDR3: TGTGCCAGCAGCAGACAGGGAGATTCACCCCTCCACTTT. This sequence encodes CASSRQGDSPLHF.

This clone was observed a few times. J is TRBJ2-7 and V is TRBV10-3; no firm D call. Germline values: CDR1 ENHRY, CDR2 SYGVKD. The germline V and J ends were trimmed by 1 base and 7 bases, with 5 bases remaining between them. This CDR3 is built from 11 residues. In DNA form, the CDR3 reads TGTGCCATCAGTGAGTTGCGGGAGCAGTACTTC. It translates to CAISELREQYF.

This chain uses TRBV21-1 with TRBJ1-2; the table names TRBD1, a call not compared with the DNA. TRBV21-1 is a pseudogene locus. This CDR3 comprises 15 residues. CDR3 sequence (DNA): TGTGCCAGCAGCGCGTTGGGCCGAAGGGGGCATGGCTACACCTTC. Translation: CASSALGRRGHGYTF.

V is TRBV6-5 and J is TRBJ2-1; D perhaps matches TRBD2 (6 bases). The V gene's germline CDR1 is MNHEY and CDR2 SVGAGI. Trimming pared 6 bases from V and 10 bases from J, leaving 13 bases between. The CDR3 sequence is 12 residues long. CDR3 DNA: TGTGCCAGCAGGGACCCAGGGAGGGAGCAGTTCTTC. Its protein is CASRDPGREQFF.

The chain employs TRBV5-1 and TRBJ2-1, with 9 bases matching TRBD1. Germline loops: CDR1 SGHRS, CDR2 YFSETQ. The CDR3 has 16 residues. The J segment lost 8 bases and the V segment lost 4 bases, leaving 13 bases of the junction unmatched. CDR3 bases: TGCGCCAGCAGCAAAATAGACAGGGGGAATTTTGATGAGCAGTTCTTC. Protein sequence: CASSKIDRGNFDEQFF.

The genes are TRBV19 and TRBJ2-1; 9 nucleotides agree with TRBD1. V shed 9 bases and J 3 bases; nucleotides not matched to a gene: 6. This CDR3 has 14 amino acids. Germline loops: CDR1 LNHDA, CDR2 SQIVND (reference sequence). CDR3 sequence reads: CASHTGGYYNEQFF. CDR3 sequence (DNA): TGTGCCAGCCATACAGGGGGCTACTACAATGAGCAGTTCTTC.

The chain links TRBV7-2 to TRBJ2-3; no definite D call. Trimming left V 1 base short and J 4 bases short, with 15 bases between. The CDR3 sequence is 16 residues long. Germline V gene data show CDR1 as SGHTA and CDR2 as FQGNSA. The CDR3 spells CASSLVQQVWSDTQYF. The CDR3 DNA reads as TGTGCCAGCAGCTTAGTTCAGCAGGTGTGGTCAGATACGCAGTATTTT.

V usage is TRBV10-1 and J usage is TRBJ2-7; 12 nucleotides agree with TRBD1. Germline CDR1 and CDR2: WNHNN and SYGVQD (reference sequence). The CDR3 loop spans 15 amino acids. V lost 1 base, J lost 5 bases, and 3 bases stayed unmatched. CDR3 nucleotide sequence: TGCGCCAGCAGTGAGTGGGGACAGGGGGCCGACGAGCAGTACTTC. Translation: CASSEWGQGADEQYF.

CDR3 residues: CASSGQGRHEQYF. CDR3 DNA: TGTGCCAGCAGCGGACAGGGGCGACACGAGCAGTACTTC. This chain uses TRBV5-6 with TRBJ2-7; 9 bases line up with TRBD1. The CDR3 has 13 amino acids. CDR1 SGHDT and CDR2 YYEEEE come from the germline V gene. Germline trimming cut 4 bases from V and 5 bases from J; bases unmatched to any gene: 4.

This clone was observed a few times. The rearrangement links TRBV29-1 to TRBJ2-3, with TRBD2 identical over 11 bases. This CDR3 has 11 residues. Germline CDR1 SQVTM, CDR2 ANQGSEA. J gave up 8 bases and V 7 bases, and 2 bases lay outside the gene matches. The CDR3 is CSAGLAGTQYF. CDR3 bases: TGCAGCGCTGGACTAGCGGGTACGCAGTATTTT.

The rearrangement joins TRBV7-2 to TRBJ2-5; D unclear. This CDR3 comprises 13 residues. Trimming removed 3 bases at V and 5 bases at J, with 10 bases between. Germline loops: CDR1 SGHTA, CDR2 FQGNSA. DNA of the CDR3: TGTGCCAGCAGCTTTAGAATAACGGAGACCCAGTACTTC. Amino acid sequence: CASSFRITETQYF.

The chain carries TRBV7-2 and TRBJ1-5; D not certain. V lost 6 bases and J lost 0, with 9 bases in between. Germline V CDR1 and CDR2: SGHTA, FQGNSA. CDR3 length: 14 amino acids. CDR3 sequence: CASSFKYSNQPQHF. The CDR3 DNA is TGTGCCAGCAGTTTCAAATATAGCAATCAGCCCCAGCATTTT.

The V call is TRBV29-1, the J call TRBJ2-3; 13 bases fit TRBD2. The V and J ends lost 7 bases and 6 bases, in that order; junction bases with no gene match: 10. Germline CDR1 SQVTM, CDR2 ANQGSEA. The CDR3 loop spans 15 amino acids. The CDR3 region is CSASLAGGPGDTQYF. CDR3 sequence (DNA): TGCAGCGCCTCACTAGCGGGGGGGCCAGGTGATACGCAGTATTTT.

The chain employs TRBV7-6 and TRBJ2-5; 10 nucleotides match TRBD1. V lost 5 bases to trimming and J lost 2 bases; unmatched junction nucleotides: 2. This CDR3 region has 14 residues. The germline CDR1 and CDR2 sequences are SGHVS and FNYEAQ. CDR3 in DNA: TGTGCCAGCAGCCGGGGACAGGGGCAAGAGACCCAGTACTTC. Protein sequence: CASSRGQGQETQYF.

The CDR3 coding sequence is TGTGCCAGCCAGATTAGGGGGGCGAGAAGCGAAAAACTGTTTTTT. This codes for CASQIRGARSEKLFF. The chain carries TRBV6-1 and TRBJ1-4, with D possibly being TRBD1 (6 bases). V gave up 8 bases and J gave up 8 bases, with 21 bases separating them. Per the germline V gene, CDR1 is MNHNS and CDR2 is SASEGT. CDR3 length equals 15 residues.

The chain carries TRBV5-4 and TRBJ1-6; 8 bases map to TRBD1. V was pared by 0 bases and J by 13 bases, with 12 bases of the junction left unmatched. There are 16 residues in the CDR3. Germline-derived CDR1 and CDR2 are SGHNT and YYREEE (reference sequence). CDR3 nucleotides: TGTGCCAGCAGCTTGGGCCGAGGACAGGGTACTGAGCCCCTCCACTTT. Protein product: CASSLGRGQGTEPLHF.

The rearrangement links TRBV18 to TRBJ2-7; weak D call: TRBD1 (6 bases). The CDR3 has 15 amino acids. Germline V lookup: CDR1 KGHSH, CDR2 LQKENI. The V gene lost 5 bases and the J gene lost 0 bases, with 14 bases spanning the gap. CDR3 nucleotide sequence: TGTGCCAGCTCATTCGTTGAAGGGGGCTCCTACGAGCAGTACTTC. It specifies CASSFVEGGSYEQYF. The variable domain in full, completed from reference TRBV18 and TRBJ2-7, reads NAGVMQNPRHLVRRRGQEARLRCSPMKGHSHVYWYRQLPEEGLKFMVYLQKENIIDESGMPKERFSAEFPKEGPSILRIQQVVRGDSAAYFCASSFVEGGSYEQYFGPGTRLTVT.

The gene calls are TRBV5-4 and TRBJ2-1; weak D call: TRBD1 (5 bases). Trimming left V 6 bases short and J 3 bases short, with 19 bases between. From germline, CDR1 is SGHNT and CDR2 YYREEE (reference sequence). CDR3 length equals 16 residues. DNA of the CDR3: TGTGCCAGCAAAGAAAAGACAGATCCAGTCTACAATGAGCAGTTCTTC. It specifies CASKEKTDPVYNEQFF.